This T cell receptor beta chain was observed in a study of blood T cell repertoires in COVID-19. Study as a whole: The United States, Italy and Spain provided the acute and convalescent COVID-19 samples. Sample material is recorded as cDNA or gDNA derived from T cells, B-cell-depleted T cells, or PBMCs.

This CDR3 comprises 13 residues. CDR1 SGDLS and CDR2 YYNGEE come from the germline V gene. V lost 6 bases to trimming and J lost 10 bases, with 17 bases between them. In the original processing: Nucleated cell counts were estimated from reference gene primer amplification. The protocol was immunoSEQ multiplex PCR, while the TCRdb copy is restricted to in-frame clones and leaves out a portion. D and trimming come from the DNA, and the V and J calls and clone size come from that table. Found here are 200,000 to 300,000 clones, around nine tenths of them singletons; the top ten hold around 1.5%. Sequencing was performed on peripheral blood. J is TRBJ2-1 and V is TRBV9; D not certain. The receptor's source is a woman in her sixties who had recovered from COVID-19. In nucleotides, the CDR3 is TGTGCCAGCAACCCATTCGGAGCTGGGGAGCAGTTCTTC. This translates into CASNPFGAGEQFF.